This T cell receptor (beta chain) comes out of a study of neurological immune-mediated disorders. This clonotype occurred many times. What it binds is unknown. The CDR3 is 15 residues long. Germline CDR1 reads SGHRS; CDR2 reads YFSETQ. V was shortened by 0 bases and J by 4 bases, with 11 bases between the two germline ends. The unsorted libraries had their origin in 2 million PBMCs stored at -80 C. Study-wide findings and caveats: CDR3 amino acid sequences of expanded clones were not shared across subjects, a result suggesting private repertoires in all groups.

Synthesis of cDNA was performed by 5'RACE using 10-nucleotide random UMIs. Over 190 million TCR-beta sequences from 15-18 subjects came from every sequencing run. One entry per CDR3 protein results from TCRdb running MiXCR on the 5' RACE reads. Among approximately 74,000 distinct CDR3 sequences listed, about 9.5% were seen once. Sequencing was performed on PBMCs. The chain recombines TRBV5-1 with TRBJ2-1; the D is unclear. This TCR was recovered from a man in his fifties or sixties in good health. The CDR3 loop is CASSLVAETYNEQFF. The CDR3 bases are TGCGCCAGCAGCTTGGTGGCGGAGACGTACAATGAGCAGTTCTTC.